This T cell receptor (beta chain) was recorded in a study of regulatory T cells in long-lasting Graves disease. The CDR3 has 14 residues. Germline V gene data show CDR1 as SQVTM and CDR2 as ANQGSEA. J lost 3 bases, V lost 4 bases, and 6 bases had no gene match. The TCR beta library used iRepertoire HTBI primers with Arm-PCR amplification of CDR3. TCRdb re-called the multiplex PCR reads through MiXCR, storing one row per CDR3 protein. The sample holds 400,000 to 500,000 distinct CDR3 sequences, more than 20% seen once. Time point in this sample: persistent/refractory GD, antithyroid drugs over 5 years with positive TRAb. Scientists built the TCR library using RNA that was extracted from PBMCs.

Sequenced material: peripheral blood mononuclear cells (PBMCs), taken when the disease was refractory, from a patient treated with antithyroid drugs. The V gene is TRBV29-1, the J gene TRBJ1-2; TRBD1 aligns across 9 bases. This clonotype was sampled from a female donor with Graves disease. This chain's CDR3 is CSVGGGQGHYGYTF. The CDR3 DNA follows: TGCAGCGTTGGGGGGGGACAGGGACACTATGGCTACACCTTC.